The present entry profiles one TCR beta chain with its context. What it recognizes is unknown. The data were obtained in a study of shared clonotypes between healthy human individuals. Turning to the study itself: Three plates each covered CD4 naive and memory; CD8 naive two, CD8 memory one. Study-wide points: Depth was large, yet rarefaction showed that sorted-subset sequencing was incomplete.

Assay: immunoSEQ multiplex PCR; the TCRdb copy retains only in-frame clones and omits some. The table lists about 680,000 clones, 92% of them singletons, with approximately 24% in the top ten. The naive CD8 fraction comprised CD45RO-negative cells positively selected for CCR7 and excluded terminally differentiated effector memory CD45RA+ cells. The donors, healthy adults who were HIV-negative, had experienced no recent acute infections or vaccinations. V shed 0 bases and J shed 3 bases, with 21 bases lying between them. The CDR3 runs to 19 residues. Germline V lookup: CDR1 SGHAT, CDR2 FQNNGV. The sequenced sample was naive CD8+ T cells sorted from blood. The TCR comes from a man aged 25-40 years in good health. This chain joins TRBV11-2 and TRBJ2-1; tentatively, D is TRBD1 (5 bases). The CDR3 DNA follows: TGTGCCAGCAGCTTAGACTCAGGGATCTGGCCCCCGGGCTACAATGAGCAGTTCTTC. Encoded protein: CASSLDSGIWPPGYNEQFF.